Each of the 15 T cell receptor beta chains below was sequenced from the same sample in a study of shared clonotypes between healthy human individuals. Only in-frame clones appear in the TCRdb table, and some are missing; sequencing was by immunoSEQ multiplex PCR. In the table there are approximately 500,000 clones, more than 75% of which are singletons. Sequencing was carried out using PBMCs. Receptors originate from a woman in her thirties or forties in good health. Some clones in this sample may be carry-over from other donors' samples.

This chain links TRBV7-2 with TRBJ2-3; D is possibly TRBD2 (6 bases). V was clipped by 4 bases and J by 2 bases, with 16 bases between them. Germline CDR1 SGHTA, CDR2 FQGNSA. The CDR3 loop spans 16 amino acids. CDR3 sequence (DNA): TGTGCCAGCAGCTCTGCCGGGACTTTAATCACAGATACGCAGTATTTT. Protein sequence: CASSSAGTLITDTQYF.

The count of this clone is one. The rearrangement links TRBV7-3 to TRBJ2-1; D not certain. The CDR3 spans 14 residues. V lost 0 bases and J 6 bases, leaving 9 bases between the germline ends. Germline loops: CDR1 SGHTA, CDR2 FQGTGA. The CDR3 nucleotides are TGTGCCAGCAGCTTAACGTCACGGAGCAATGAGCAGTTCTTC. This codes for CASSLTSRSNEQFF. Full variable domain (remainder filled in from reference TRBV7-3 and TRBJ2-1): GAGVSQTPSNKVTEKGKYVELRCDPISGHTALYWYRQSLGQGPEFLIYFQGTGAADDSGLPNDRFFAVRPEGSVSTLKIQRTERGDSAVYLCASSLTSRSNEQFFGPGTRLTVL.

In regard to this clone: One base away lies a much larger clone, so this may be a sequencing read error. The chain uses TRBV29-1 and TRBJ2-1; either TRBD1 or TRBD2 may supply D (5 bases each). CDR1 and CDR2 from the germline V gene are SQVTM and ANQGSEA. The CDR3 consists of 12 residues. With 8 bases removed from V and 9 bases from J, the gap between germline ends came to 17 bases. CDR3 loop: CSLAYSGTEQFF. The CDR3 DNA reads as TGCAGCCTGGCCTATTCAGGGACTGAGCAGTTCTTC.

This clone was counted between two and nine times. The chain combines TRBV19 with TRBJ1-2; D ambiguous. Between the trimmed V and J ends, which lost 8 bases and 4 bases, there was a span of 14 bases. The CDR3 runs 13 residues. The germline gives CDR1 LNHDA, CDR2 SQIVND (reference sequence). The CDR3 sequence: CASAPVLPYGYTF. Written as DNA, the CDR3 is TGTGCCAGTGCCCCGGTTTTGCCCTATGGCTACACCTTC.

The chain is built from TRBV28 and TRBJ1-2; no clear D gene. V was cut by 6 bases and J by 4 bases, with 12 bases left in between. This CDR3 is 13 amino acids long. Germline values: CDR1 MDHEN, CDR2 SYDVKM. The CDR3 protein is CASSLTAGYGYTF. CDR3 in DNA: TGTGCCAGCAGCCTGACGGCAGGCTATGGCTACACCTTC.

CDR3 in amino acids: CASSSVLGSEQYF. CDR3 DNA: TGTGCCAGCAGTTCTGTACTAGGTTCCGAGCAGTACTTC. The chain has TRBV27 and TRBJ2-7; TRBD2 might be the D (5 bases). With 4 bases removed from V and 6 bases from J, the gap between germline ends came to 13 bases. Germline loops: CDR1 MNHEY, CDR2 SMNVEV (reference sequence). The CDR3 loop spans 13 amino acids.

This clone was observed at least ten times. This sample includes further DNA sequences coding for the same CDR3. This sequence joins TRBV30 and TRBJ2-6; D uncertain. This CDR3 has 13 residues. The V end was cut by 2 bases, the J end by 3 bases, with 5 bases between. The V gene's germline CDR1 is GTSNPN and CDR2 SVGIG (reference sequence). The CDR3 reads CAWSFGGANVLTF. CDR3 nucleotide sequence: TGTGCCTGGAGTTTTGGTGGGGCCAACGTCCTGACTTTC.

The CDR3 loop is CASSSWTSGSSGEQYF. In nucleotides, the CDR3 is TGTGCCAGCAGCTCTTGGACTAGCGGGAGTTCCGGCGAGCAGTACTTC. The chain uses TRBV7-6 and TRBJ2-7, with 13 positions matching TRBD2. V gave up 4 bases and J gave up 6 bases; unmatched junction bases: 9. From germline, CDR1 is SGHVS and CDR2 FNYEAQ. The CDR3 runs 16 residues.

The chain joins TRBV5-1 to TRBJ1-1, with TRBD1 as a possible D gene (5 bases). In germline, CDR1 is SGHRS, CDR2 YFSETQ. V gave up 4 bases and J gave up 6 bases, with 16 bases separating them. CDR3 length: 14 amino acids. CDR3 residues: CASSRSQTVAEAFF. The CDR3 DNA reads TGCGCCAGCAGCCGGTCACAGACAGTGGCTGAAGCTTTCTTT.

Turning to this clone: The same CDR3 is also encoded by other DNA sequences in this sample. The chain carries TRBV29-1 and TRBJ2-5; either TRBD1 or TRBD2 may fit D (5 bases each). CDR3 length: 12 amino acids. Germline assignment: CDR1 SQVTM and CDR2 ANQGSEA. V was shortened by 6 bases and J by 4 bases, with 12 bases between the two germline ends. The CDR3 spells CSVRDGVETQYF. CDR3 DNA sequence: TGCAGCGTCCGGGACGGGGTAGAGACCCAGTACTTC.

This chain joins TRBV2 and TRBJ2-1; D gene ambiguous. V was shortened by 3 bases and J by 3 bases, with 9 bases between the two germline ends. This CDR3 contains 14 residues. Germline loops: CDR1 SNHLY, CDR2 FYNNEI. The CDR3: CASSEGDSYNEQFF. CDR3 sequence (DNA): TGTGCCAGCAGTGAGGGCGATAGCTACAATGAGCAGTTCTTC.

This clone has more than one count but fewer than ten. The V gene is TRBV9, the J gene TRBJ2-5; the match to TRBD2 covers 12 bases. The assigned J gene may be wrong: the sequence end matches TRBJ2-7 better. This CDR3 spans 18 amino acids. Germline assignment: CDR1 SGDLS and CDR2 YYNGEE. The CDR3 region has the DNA TGTGCCAGCAGCGTAGCCCCCTATGGACTAGCGGGAACCTACGAGCAGTACTTC. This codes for CASSVAPYGLAGTYEQYF.

The chain's CDR3 is CASSQPSGATNEKLFF. The CDR3 DNA sequence: TGTGCCAGCAGCCAACCATCAGGGGCAACTAATGAAAAACTGTTTTTT. This chain uses TRBV7-9 with TRBJ1-4, with D perhaps TRBD1 (6 bases). This CDR3 comprises 16 residues. Per the germline V gene, CDR1 is SEHNR and CDR2 is FQNEAQ (reference sequence). Trimming removed 5 bases at V and 0 bases at J, with 13 bases between.

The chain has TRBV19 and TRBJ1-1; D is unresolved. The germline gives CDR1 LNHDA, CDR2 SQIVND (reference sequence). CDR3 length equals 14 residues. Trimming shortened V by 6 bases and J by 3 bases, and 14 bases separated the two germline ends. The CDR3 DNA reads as TGTGCCAGTAGCGAAAGTCGGGTATACACTGAAGCTTTCTTT. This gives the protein CASSESRVYTEAFF.

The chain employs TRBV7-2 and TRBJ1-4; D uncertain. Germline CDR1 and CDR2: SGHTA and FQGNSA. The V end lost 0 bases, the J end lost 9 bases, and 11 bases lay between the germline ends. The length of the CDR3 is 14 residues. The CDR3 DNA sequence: TGTGCCAGCAGCTTAGCGCAGAGGGCCCAAAAACTGTTTTTT. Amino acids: CASSLAQRAQKLFF.